This TCR beta chain was observed in a study of blood T cell repertoires in COVID-19. Study overall: The cDNA or gDNA used as material had been derived from T cells, B-cell-depleted T cells, or PBMCs.

Germline CDR1 SNHLY, CDR2 FYNNEI. The V end lost 6 bases, the J end lost 3 bases, and 15 bases lay between the germline ends. The CDR3 consists of 15 residues. Profiled with immunoSEQ multiplex PCR; TCRdb holds only in-frame clones, not every one. The sample carries over 250,000 clones, 88% recorded once. The sample comprised peripheral blood. The J gene is TRBJ2-4, the V gene TRBV2; a possible D gene is TRBD2 (6 bases). The clonotype comes from a middle-aged woman who had recovered from COVID-19. The CDR3 here is CASRGDSGGKNIQYF. The CDR3, as DNA: TGTGCCAGCAGGGGGGACTCCGGGGGCAAAAACATTCAGTACTTC.